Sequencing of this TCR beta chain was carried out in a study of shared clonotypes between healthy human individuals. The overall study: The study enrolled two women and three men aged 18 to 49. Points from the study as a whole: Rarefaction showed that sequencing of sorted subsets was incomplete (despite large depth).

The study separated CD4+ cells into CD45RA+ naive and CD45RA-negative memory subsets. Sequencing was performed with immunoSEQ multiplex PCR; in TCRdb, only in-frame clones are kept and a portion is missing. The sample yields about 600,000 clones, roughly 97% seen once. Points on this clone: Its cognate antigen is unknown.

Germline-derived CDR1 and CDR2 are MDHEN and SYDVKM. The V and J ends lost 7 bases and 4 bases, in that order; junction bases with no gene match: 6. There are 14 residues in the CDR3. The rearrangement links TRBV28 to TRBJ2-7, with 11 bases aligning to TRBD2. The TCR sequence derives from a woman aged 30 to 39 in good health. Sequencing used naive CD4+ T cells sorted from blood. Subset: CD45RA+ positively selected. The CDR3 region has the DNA TGTGCCAGCAATACTAGCGGGAGCGGTTACGAGCAGTACTTC. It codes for CASNTSGSGYEQYF. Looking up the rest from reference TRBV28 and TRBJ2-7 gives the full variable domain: DVKVTQSSRYLVKRTGEKVFLECVQDMDHENMFWYRQDPGLGLRLIYFSYDVKMKEKGDIPEGYSVSREKKERFSLILESASTNQTSMYLCASNTSGSGYEQYFGPGTRLTVT.